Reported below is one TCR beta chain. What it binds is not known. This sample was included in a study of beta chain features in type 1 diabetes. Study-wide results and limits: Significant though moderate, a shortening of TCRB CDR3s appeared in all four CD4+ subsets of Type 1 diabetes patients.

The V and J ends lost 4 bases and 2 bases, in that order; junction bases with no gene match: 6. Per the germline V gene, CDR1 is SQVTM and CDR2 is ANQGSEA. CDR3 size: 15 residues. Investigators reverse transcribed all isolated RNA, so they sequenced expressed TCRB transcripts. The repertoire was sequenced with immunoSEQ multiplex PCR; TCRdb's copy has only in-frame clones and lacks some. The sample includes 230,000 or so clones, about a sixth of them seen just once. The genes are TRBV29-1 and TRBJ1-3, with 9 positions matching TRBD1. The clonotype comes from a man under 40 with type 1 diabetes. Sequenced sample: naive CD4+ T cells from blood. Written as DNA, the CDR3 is TGCAGCGTTGCTCACGGGACAGGGACTGGAAACACCATATATTTT. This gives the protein CSVAHGTGTGNTIYF.